Each of the 26 T cell receptor beta chains below was sequenced from the same sample in a study of spatial heterogeneity in lung cancer (dated by TCRdb to between 2018 and 2020). General conclusions and limits of the study: A correlation was observed between the number of expanded intratumoral alpha and beta TCRs and the tumor nonsynonymous mutation count.

Taken with the paper, the label for time point translates to: sample taken at primary tumor resection. Libraries came from 5' RACE. Sequencing took place on a NextSeq 500. The public reads were run again by TCRdb, first through fastp at Q25 and then through MiXCR, and only productive beta chains were kept. Identical CDR3 proteins give one entry, which carries the most common genes and DNA. The sample table shows nearly 15,000 distinct CDR3 sequences, and under 8% are seen once. Around 9.3% of the sample is taken by the ten largest. Their specific antigens are unknown. The specimen comprised lung tumor tissue, sampled at surgery. The receptors were gathered from a male donor with early-stage non-small cell lung cancer.

The J gene is TRBJ2-5, the V gene TRBV4-3; D is uncertain. The CDR3 is 13 residues long. Germline lookup yields CDR1 LGHNA and CDR2 YSLEER. Trimming shortened V by 0 bases and J by 7 bases, and 9 bases separated the two germline ends. The CDR3 spells CASSQDSSVTQYF. The CDR3 DNA reads TGCGCCAGCAGCCAAGACTCGTCGGTGACCCAGTACTTC.

This clonotype was recorded a few times. This chain uses TRBV4-1 with TRBJ1-6, with D uncertain. This CDR3 is 16 amino acids long. Germline values: CDR1 MGHRA, CDR2 YSYEKL. Between the trimmed V and J ends, which lost 0 bases and 7 bases, there was a span of 13 bases. CDR3 nucleotides: TGCGCCAGCAGCCAAGAAGCCCGGACCCAAAATTCACCCCTCCACTTT. It yields the protein CASSQEARTQNSPLHF.

In its sample, this clonotype was seen many times. The rearrangement joins TRBV5-4 to TRBJ1-2; 9 bases agree with TRBD1. J gave up 6 bases and V 2 bases, and 8 bases lay outside the gene matches. The CDR3 is 15 amino acids. The germline CDR1 and CDR2 sequences are SGHNT and YYREEE (reference sequence). CDR3 coding DNA: TGTGCCAGCAGCTTCGGAGGGACAGGGATTGATGGCTACACCTTC. Translation: CASSFGGTGIDGYTF. The full variable domain, completed using reference TRBV5-4 and TRBJ1-2, is ETGVTQSPTHLIKTRGQQVTLRCSSQSGHNTVSWYQQALGQGPQFIFQYYREEENGRGNFPPRFSGLQFPNYSSELNVNALELDDSALYLCASSFGGTGIDGYTFGSGTRLTVV.

In its sample, this clonotype was seen many times. The chain carries TRBV7-2 and TRBJ2-7; TRBD1 might be the D (6 bases). Germline-derived CDR1 and CDR2 are SGHTA and FQGNSA. V lost 3 bases and J lost 4, with 13 bases in between. The CDR3 consists of 14 residues. Here the CDR3 reads CASSLDSRGYEQYV. The CDR3 coding sequence is TGTGCCAGCAGCTTGGATAGCAGGGGATACGAGCAGTACGTC.

This clonotype is termed medium-sized. The CDR3 is CASSFQRQTNEKLFF. CDR3 sequence (DNA): TGTGCCAGCAGTTTTCAGCGGCAAACTAATGAAAAACTGTTTTTT. The rearrangement joins TRBV27 to TRBJ1-4; no clear D gene. The CDR3 spans 15 residues. V was cut by 3 bases and J by 1 base, with 9 bases left in between. Germline CDR1 MNHEY, CDR2 SMNVEV (reference sequence).

This clonotype was seen a handful of times. V usage is TRBV5-1 and J usage is TRBJ1-1; the D is unclear. V was shortened by 1 base and J by 7 bases, with 11 bases between the two germline ends. The germline V gene encodes CDR1 SGHRS and CDR2 YFSETQ. The CDR3 is made up of 13 amino acids. The CDR3 is CASSLMQESEAFF. The CDR3 DNA reads as TGCGCCAGCAGCTTGATGCAGGAAAGTGAAGCTTTCTTT. Full variable domain (outside the CDR3, taken from reference TRBV5-1 and TRBJ1-1): KAGVTQTPRYLIKTRGQQVTLSCSPISGHRSVSWYQQTPGQGLQFLFEYFSETQRNKGNFPGRFSGRQFSNSRSEMNVSTLELGDSALYLCASSLMQESEAFFGQGTRLTVV.

This clonotype was counted between two and nine times. CDR3: CASSFGSRPDTQYF. The DNA of the CDR3 is TGTGCCAGCAGCTTCGGGAGCCGCCCAGATACGCAGTATTTT. This chain links TRBV7-2 with TRBJ2-3; TRBD2 is a possible D gene (6 bases). CDR3 length: 14 residues. CDR1 is SGHTA and CDR2 is FQGNSA in the germline V gene. Trimming took 3 bases from V and 4 from J, leaving 11 bases between them.

This clonotype is labeled as medium-sized. V is TRBV20-1 and J is TRBJ1-2; TRBD1 might be the D (5 bases). This CDR3 has 13 amino acids. With 3 bases removed from V and 2 bases from J, the gap between germline ends came to 10 bases. CDR1 DFQATT and CDR2 SNEGSKA come from the germline V gene (reference sequence). This chain's CDR3 is CSARGGGNYGYTF. The CDR3 nucleotides are TGCAGTGCTAGGGGGGGAGGGAACTATGGCTACACCTTC.

In this sample, this clonotype is medium-sized. The chain is built from TRBV7-9 and TRBJ2-1; TRBD1 matches at 9 bases. The CDR3 sequence is 16 residues long. Looked up from germline, CDR1 is SEHNR and CDR2 is FQNEAQ (reference sequence). Trimming took 0 bases from V and 4 from J; bases not matched to a gene: 4. The CDR3 region is CASSLATGQGYNEQFF. The CDR3 nucleotides are TGTGCCAGCAGCTTAGCCACGGGACAGGGTTACAATGAGCAGTTCTTC.

In this sample, this clonotype turned up many times. This chain joins TRBV6-2 or TRBV6-3 and TRBJ2-1, with 10 bases matching TRBD2. With V trimmed by 6 bases and J by 10 bases, 15 bases remained unmatched. The germline V gene has CDR1 MNHEY and CDR2 SVGEGT. The CDR3 length is 16 residues. The CDR3 DNA reads TGTGCCAGCAGCATCGAGCGGGGGGGCCGAATGAGGGAGCAGTTCTTC. This encodes CASSIERGGRMREQFF.

The gene calls are TRBV20-1 and TRBJ1-4, with D hard to call. The CDR3 is 12 amino acids. Per germline, CDR1 DFQATT and CDR2 SNEGSKA (reference sequence). Trimming cost V 4 bases and J 7 bases, with 10 bases left between them. The CDR3 reads CSANLRGEKLFF. The CDR3 nucleotides read TGCAGTGCTAATCTACGGGGTGAAAAACTGTTTTTT.

This clonotype was seen at least ten times. The chain has TRBV29-1 and TRBJ2-1; TRBD1 aligns across 7 bases. The ends lost 5 bases at V and 0 bases at J; junction bases unmatched: 1. Germline V lookup: CDR1 SQVTM, CDR2 ANQGSEA. CDR3 length: 13 residues. The CDR3 region has the DNA TGCAGCGTTAACAGGGGCTCCTACAATGAGCAGTTCTTC. Amino acid sequence: CSVNRGSYNEQFF.

This clonotype was seen repeatedly, ten times or more. The rearrangement uses TRBV6-5 and TRBJ1-3; D is possibly TRBD1 (6 bases). The CDR3 contains 15 residues. Germline V gene sequence: CDR1 MNHEY, CDR2 SVGAGI. V lost 5 bases to trimming and J lost 8 bases, with 19 bases between them. CDR3 residues: CASSIRGAPGDTIYF. CDR3 DNA: TGTGCCAGCAGTATCAGGGGCGCGCCAGGGGACACCATATATTTT.

Within the sample, this clonotype is medium-sized. The CDR3 DNA sequence: TGCAGTGCCCTGTACCGGGACAACCAAGAGACCCAGTACTTC. Encoded protein: CSALYRDNQETQYF. The chain couples TRBV20-1 to TRBJ2-5, with D tentatively TRBD1 (6 bases). The CDR3 length is 14 residues. Germline V lookup: CDR1 DFQATT, CDR2 SNEGSKA (reference sequence). V was cut by 6 bases and J by 0 bases, with 14 bases left in between.

By share of the sample, this clonotype is medium-sized. The chain recombines TRBV6-6 with TRBJ2-2; the D is unclear. Trimming shortened V by 7 bases and J by 3 bases, and 6 bases separated the two germline ends. The CDR3 extends over 12 amino acids. Germline V lookup: CDR1 MNHNY, CDR2 SVGAGI (reference sequence). The CDR3 spells CASITHTGELFF. In DNA, the CDR3 is TGTGCCAGCATTACACACACCGGGGAGCTGTTTTTT.

This clonotype was picked up a small number of times. The rearrangement joins TRBV3-1 to TRBJ1-5, with D unclear. Germline V lookup: CDR1 LGHDT, CDR2 YNNKEL (reference sequence). The CDR3 length is 14 residues. V lost 4 bases and J 0 bases, leaving 7 bases between the germline ends. The CDR3, as DNA: TGTGCCAGCAGCCGGAGTTATAGCAATCAGCCCCAGCATTTT. Protein sequence: CASSRSYSNQPQHF.

J is TRBJ2-3 and V is TRBV6-1; D may be TRBD1 or TRBD2 (5 bases each). The V gene lost 9 bases and the J gene lost 6 bases, with 28 bases spanning the gap. Germline assignment: CDR1 MNHNS and CDR2 SASEGT. The CDR3 is 17 amino acids. The DNA of the CDR3 is TGTGCCAGAGCACAAGGTTCAGGACTTCAGAGACAGGATACGCAGTATTTT. Translated, it gives CARAQGSGLQRQDTQYF.

This clonotype has a count of ten or more. The chain employs TRBV24-1 and TRBJ2-1, with D unresolved. The CDR3 is 14 residues long. V lost 5 bases and J 0 bases, leaving 7 bases between the germline ends. The germline gives CDR1 KGHDR, CDR2 SFDVKD. CDR3 protein: CATSGYPSYNEQFF. CDR3 DNA sequence: TGTGCCACCAGTGGGTACCCCTCCTACAATGAGCAGTTCTTC.

This clonotype turned up a few times. The chain is built from TRBV4-1 and TRBJ2-2, with D tentatively TRBD2 (6 bases). Germline CDR1 is MGHRA and CDR2 is YSYEKL. The CDR3 loop spans 16 amino acids. Trimming shortened V by 1 base and J by 4 bases, and 13 bases separated the two germline ends. CDR3 amino acids: CASSQVLEGSTGELFF. CDR3 nucleotide sequence: TGCGCCAGCAGCCAAGTTTTGGAGGGATCCACCGGGGAGCTGTTTTTT.

This clonotype was detected many times. The V and J genes are TRBV28 and TRBJ1-5, with D unresolved. The CDR3 consists of 13 residues. Trimming removed 6 bases at V and 3 bases at J, with 9 bases between. Germline CDR1 MDHEN, CDR2 SYDVKM. The CDR3 coding sequence is TGTGCCAGCAGCCCAACCACCAATCAGCCCCAGCATTTT. Its translation: CASSPTTNQPQHF.

V is TRBV4-2 and J is TRBJ2-1; 10 bases match TRBD2. Per germline, CDR1 LGHNA and CDR2 YNFKEQ. Losses at the gene ends were 0 bases for V and 6 bases for J; bases not matched to a gene: 8. The CDR3 is 17 residues long. The CDR3 bases are TGTGCCAGCAGCCAAGAGACCGCGGGACTAGCGTTCAATGAGCAGTTCTTC. Translated: CASSQETAGLAFNEQFF.

The V call is TRBV5-1, the J call TRBJ2-5, with 9 bases identical to TRBD1. Trimming took 3 bases from V and 5 from J; bases not matched to a gene: 14. The CDR3 is 17 amino acids. Germline lookup yields CDR1 SGHRS and CDR2 YFSETQ. The CDR3 sequence: CASSSLPGTGLIETQYF. CDR3 bases: TGCGCCAGCAGCTCCCTTCCCGGGACAGGGCTAATCGAGACCCAGTACTTC.

The table lists this clonotype with many counts. This chain uses TRBV20-1 with TRBJ2-2; 8 bases line up with TRBD1. CDR3 size: 17 residues. V lost 0 bases to trimming and J lost 3 bases; unmatched junction nucleotides: 9. Germline loops: CDR1 DFQATT, CDR2 SNEGSKA (reference sequence). This chain's CDR3 is CSARDPLTGVDTGELFF. The CDR3 nucleotides are TGCAGTGCTAGAGACCCATTGACAGGGGTCGACACCGGGGAGCTGTTTTTT.

This clonotype was detected many times. The rearrangement joins TRBV6-2 or TRBV6-3 to TRBJ1-5; maybe TRBD1 (5 bases). The CDR3 totals 15 residues. V was trimmed by 2 bases and J by 2 bases, leaving 10 bases between them. Germline V lookup: CDR1 MNHEY, CDR2 SVGEGT. The CDR3 spells CASSYQGIGNQPQHF. CDR3 bases: TGTGCCAGCAGTTACCAGGGAATTGGCAATCAGCCCCAGCATTTT.

In this sample, this clonotype turned up a few times. The chain joins TRBV18 to TRBJ1-2; weak D call: TRBD1 (6 bases). The CDR3 runs 16 residues. Germline-derived CDR1 and CDR2 are KGHSH and LQKENI. V lost 3 bases to trimming and J lost 0 bases, with 14 bases between them. The CDR3 loop is CASSPGTPRTNYGYTF. CDR3 DNA: TGTGCCAGCTCACCGGGGACACCTAGAACTAACTATGGCTACACCTTC.

The chain is built from TRBV7-2 and TRBJ2-1; D might be TRBD1 (5 bases). Germline CDR1 and CDR2: SGHTA and FQGNSA. Trimming stripped 5 bases from V and 6 bases from J, with 8 bases between. The length of the CDR3 is 12 residues. Here the CDR3 reads CASSPQGNEQFF. The CDR3 nucleotides are TGTGCCAGCAGCCCCCAGGGCAATGAGCAGTTCTTC.